The clone carrying this T cell receptor beta chain was detected a few times. As yet, its antigen is unknown. The sample originates from a study of identical twins. MiXCR, run by TCRdb on the 5' RACE reads, gives a single entry per CDR3 protein. This sample carries hundreds of thousands of distinct CDR3 sequences, roughly 7% of them seen once, and the ten largest clones take more than 3%. CDR1 SEHNR and CDR2 FQNEAQ come from the germline V gene (reference sequence). V lost 5 bases and J lost 5, with 13 bases in between. The CDR3 contains 15 residues. Study-level findings and limits: Low generation probability was overrepresented in out-of-frame alpha sequences shared by twins. Possibly, invariant MAIT and iNKT cells partly confounded zero-insertion analyses. Instead of following the same donors, the conclusions were based on cross-sectional statistical analysis. Models predicted less out-of-frame TCR alpha sharing in monozygotic twins than was found.

This sample also belongs to another study, concerning yellow fever vaccine responses in identical twins.

Sequencing was performed on memory (CD45RO+) T cells sorted from blood. The rearrangement joins TRBV7-9 to TRBJ1-6; D uncertain. This TCR derives from a young woman in good health. The chain's CDR3 is CASSHARRDNSPLHF. DNA of the CDR3: TGTGCCAGCAGCCACGCCCGGCGGGATAATTCACCCCTCCACTTT.